This TCR beta chain was captured in a study of blood T cell repertoires in COVID-19. Study summary: Some COVID-19 samples were acute and others convalescent; all came from the United States, Italy and Spain. PBMCs, B-cell-depleted T cells, or T cells provided the cDNA or gDNA that made up the material.

Losses at the gene ends were 4 bases for V and 15 bases for J; bases not matched to a gene: 15. This CDR3 spans 15 amino acids. Germline CDR1 reads SSHAT; CDR2 reads FNYEAQ (reference sequence). In the original analysis: Estimates of nucleated cell counts were drawn from the amplification of reference gene primers. Assay used: immunoSEQ multiplex PCR; TCRdb lists only in-frame clones, some missing. Clone size and V and J calls were adopted from that table, with D and trimming inferred from the DNA. The table records around 250,000 clones, around nine tenths of them present only once. This chain uses TRBV7-7 with TRBJ2-1; the match to TRBD2 covers 10 bases. Sample: peripheral blood. This receptor was identified in an older woman with active or convalescent COVID-19. The CDR3 region has the DNA TGTGCCAGCAGCTCGGGCAGCGGGGGGGCCGGGTTGTTGTTCTTC. Its protein is CASSSGSGGAGLLFF.